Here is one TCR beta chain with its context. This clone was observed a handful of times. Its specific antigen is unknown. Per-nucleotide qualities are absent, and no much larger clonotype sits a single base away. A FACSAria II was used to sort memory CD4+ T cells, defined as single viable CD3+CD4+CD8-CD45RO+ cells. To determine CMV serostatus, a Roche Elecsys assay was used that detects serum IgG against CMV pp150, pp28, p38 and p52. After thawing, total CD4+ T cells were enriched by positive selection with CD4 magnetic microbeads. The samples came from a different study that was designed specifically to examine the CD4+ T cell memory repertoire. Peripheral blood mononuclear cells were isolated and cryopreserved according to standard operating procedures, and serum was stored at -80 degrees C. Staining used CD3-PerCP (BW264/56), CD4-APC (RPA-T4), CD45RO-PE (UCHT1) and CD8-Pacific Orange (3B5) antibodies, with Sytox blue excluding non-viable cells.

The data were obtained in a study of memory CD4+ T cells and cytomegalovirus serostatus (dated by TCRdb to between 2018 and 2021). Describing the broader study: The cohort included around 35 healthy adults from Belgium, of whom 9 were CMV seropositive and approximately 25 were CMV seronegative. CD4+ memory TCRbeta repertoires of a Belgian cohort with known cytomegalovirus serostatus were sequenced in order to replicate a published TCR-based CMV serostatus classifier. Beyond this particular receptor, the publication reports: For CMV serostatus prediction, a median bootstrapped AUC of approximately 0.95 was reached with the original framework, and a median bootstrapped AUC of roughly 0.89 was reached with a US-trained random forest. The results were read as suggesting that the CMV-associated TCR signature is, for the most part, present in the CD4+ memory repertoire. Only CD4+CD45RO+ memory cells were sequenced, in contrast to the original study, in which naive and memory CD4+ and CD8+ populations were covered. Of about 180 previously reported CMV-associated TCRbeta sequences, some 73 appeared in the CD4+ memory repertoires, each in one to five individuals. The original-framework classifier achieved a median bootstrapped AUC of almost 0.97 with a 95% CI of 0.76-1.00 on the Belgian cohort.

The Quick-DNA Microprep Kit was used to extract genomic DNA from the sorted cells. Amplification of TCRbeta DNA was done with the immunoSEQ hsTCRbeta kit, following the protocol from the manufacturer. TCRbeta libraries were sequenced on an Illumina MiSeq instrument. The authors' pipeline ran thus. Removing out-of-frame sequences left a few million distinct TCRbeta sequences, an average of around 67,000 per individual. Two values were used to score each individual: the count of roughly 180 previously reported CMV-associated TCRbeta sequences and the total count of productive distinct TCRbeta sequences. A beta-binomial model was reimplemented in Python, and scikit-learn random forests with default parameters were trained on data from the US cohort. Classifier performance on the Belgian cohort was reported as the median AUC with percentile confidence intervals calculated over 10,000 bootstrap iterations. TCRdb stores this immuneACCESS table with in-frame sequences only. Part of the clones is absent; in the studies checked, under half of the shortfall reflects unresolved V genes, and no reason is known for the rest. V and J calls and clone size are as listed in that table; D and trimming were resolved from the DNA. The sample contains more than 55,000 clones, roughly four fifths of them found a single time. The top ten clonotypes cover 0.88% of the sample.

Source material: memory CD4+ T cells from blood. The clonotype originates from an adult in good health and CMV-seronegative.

The sequenced DNA is TGTGCCAGCAGCTTAGTTTTCGATGGACGGAATAACTATGGCTACACCTTC. Translated, this is CASSLVFDGRNNYGYTF. The chain was built from TRBV7-9 and TRBJ1-2, with the identity of the D gene unclear. V is reduced by 1 base and J by 1 base, leaving a spacing of 16 bases between them. The CDR3 runs 17 amino acids, cysteine and phenylalanine included. Of all the DNA, just the CDR3 is kept, 51 bases in frame from base 1. CDR1 SEHNR and CDR2 FQNEAQ are derived from the germline V gene (reference sequence).